The TCR beta chain described here comes from a study of T cell responses to AZD1222 COVID-19 vaccine. The CDR3 extends over 12 amino acids. Trimming removed 11 bases from V and 9 bases from J, with 17 bases in between. Germline values: CDR1 LGHDT, CDR2 YNNKEL (reference sequence). Concerning this clone itself: Its target is unknown.

Overall study results and limits: Researchers took repertoire samples only after the peak T cell response had come.

Sequencing used immunoSEQ multiplex PCR; TCRdb keeps in-frame clones, though not all of them. In the table there are 110,000 to 150,000 clones, around 90% of which are singletons. V gene TRBV3-1 (or the pseudogene TRBV3-2) combines with J gene TRBJ2-1; the D gene is possibly TRBD2 (5 bases). This TCR was recovered from an adult in good health. The specimen was peripheral blood, collected on day 0 of AZD1222 vaccination. CDR3 sequence (DNA): TGTGCCTCCCGACATGGAGGCGGTGAGCAGTTCTTC. Protein: CASRHGGGEQFF.